This TCR beta chain was recovered during a study of T cell responses to AZD1222 COVID-19 vaccine. Assay: immunoSEQ multiplex PCR; the TCRdb copy retains only in-frame clones and omits some. The sample records 91,000 or so clones, 80% to 95% being singletons. As to this clone: Its specificity is unknown.

V was clipped by 1 base and J by 5 bases, with 17 bases between them. The germline CDR1 and CDR2 sequences are MGHDK and SYGVNS. The CDR3 runs 16 residues. Overall study findings and caveats: With two AZD1222 doses given, Spike-specific TCR breadth and depth both rose. Spike as a whole was targeted by vaccine-associated CD4 TCRs, dominant at 160-218 and 743-854. The number of AZD1222 recipients seropositive at baseline was only five to seven.

Material: peripheral blood, obtained 28 days after the second AZD1222 dose. V gene TRBV25-1 combines with J gene TRBJ1-2; the D is unclear. The sequence derives from an adult who received the AZD1222 COVID-19 vaccine. CDR3 DNA sequence: TGTGCCAGCAGTGAATCGCCCGGGAAAGGTGGATATGGCTACACCTTC. It is translated as CASSESPGKGGYGYTF.